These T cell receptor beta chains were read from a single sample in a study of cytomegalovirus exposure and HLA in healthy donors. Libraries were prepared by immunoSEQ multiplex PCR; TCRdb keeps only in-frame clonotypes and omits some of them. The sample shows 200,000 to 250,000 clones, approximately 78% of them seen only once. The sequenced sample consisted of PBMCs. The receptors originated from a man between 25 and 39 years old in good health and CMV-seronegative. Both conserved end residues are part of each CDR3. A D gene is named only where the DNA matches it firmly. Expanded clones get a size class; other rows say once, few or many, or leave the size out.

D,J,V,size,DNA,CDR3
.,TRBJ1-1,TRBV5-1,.,TGCGCCAGCAGCCTACGTAGGACAGTTGAGACTGAAGCTTTCTTT,CASSLRRTVETEAFF
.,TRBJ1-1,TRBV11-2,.,TGTGCCAGCAGCTTTAACAGGGACGTTTATACTGAAGCTTTCTTT,CASSFNRDVYTEAFF
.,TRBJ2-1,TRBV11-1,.,TGTGCCAGCAGCCTAGCGTCCCTAAGCTCCTACAATGAGCAGTTCTTC,CASSLASLSSYNEQFF
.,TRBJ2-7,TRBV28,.,TGTGCCAGCAGTCTCACCCCAGGGGCCAACTCCTACGAGCAGTACTTC,CASSLTPGANSYEQYF
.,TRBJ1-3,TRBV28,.,TGTGCCAGCAGTTATCCTATACAGCAGCCTGGAAACACCATATATTTT,CASSYPIQQPGNTIYF
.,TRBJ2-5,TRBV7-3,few,TGTGCCAGCAGCTTAAACCCGGGGATGGGTCAAGAGACCCAGTACTTC,CASSLNPGMGQETQYF
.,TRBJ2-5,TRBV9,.,TGTGCCAGCAGCCCTGGACTACGCGAGACCCAGTACTTC,CASSPGLRETQYF
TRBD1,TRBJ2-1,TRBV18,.,TGTGCCAGCTCACCCCTCGGGGGACAGGGAAACAATGAGCAGTTCTTC,CASSPLGGQGNNEQFF
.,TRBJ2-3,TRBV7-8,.,TGTGCCAGCACCTCGAGGCAGTCATCAGATACGCAGTATTTT,CASTSRQSSDTQYF
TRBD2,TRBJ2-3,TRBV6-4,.,TGTGCCAGCAGTGGACTAGCGGGGTCAGATACGCAGTATTTT,CASSGLAGSDTQYF
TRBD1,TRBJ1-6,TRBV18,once,TGTGCCAGCTCGCGACAGGGTCTGGGGACACCCCTCCACTTT,CASSRQGLGTPLHF
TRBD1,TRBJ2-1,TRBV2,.,TGTGCCAGCAGTTCCCCGGACAGGGGGAATGAGCAGTTCTTC,CASSSPDRGNEQFF
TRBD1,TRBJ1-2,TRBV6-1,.,TGTGCCAGCAGTGAATCGGCTCCTACGACAGGGAGAAGTGGCTACACCTTC,CASSESAPTTGRSGYTF
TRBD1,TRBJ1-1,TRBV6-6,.,TGTGCCAGCAGTTCCAGACAGGGGCTCACTGAAGCTTTCTTT,CASSSRQGLTEAFF
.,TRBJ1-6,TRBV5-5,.,TGTGCCAGCAGCTCAGTAGGGACACCCGCTGTAAATTCACCCCTCCACTTT,CASSSVGTPAVNSPLHF
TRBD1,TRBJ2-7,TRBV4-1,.,TGCGCCAGCAGCCGAGTGACAGGGGTGGACGAGCAGTACTTC,CASSRVTGVDEQYF
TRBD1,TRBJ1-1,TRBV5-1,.,TGCGCCAGCAGCTTGGGAGGGACAGGGAGTTGGGACACTGAAGCTTTCTTT,CASSLGGTGSWDTEAFF
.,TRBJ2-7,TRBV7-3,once,TGTGCCAGCAGCTTTGGCACCGCGAGGACAGAACCCTACGAGCAGTACTTC,CASSFGTARTEPYEQYF
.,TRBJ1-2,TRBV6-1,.,TGTGCCAGCAGTCAGTACTATGGCTACACCTTC,CASSQYYGYTF
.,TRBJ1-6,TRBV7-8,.,TGTGCCAGCAGCTCCGAAGGGGTACTCAAGATTAATTCACCCCTCCACTTT,CASSSEGVLKINSPLHF
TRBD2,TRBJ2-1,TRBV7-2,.,TGTGCCAGCAGCTTAACGGCTAGCGGTTACAATGAGCAGTTCTTC,CASSLTASGYNEQFF
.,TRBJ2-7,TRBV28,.,TGTGCCAGCTACCCCCAAGGAAGCGGCGAGCAGTACTTC,CASYPQGSGEQYF
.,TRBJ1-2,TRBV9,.,TGTGCCAGCAGCCCCCAGACAGATGGCTACACCTTC,CASSPQTDGYTF
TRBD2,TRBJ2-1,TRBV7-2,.,TGTGCCAGCAGCTTCCTCAGCGGGGGGGATGCTGAGCAGTTCTTC,CASSFLSGGDAEQFF
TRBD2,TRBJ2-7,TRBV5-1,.,TGCGCCAGCAGCCCTTCTCCTAGCGGGGGGGCCGGGACCTACGAGCAGTACTTC,CASSPSPSGGAGTYEQYF
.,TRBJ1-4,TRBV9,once,TGTGCCAGCAGCGTAGAAGATCGGGGAGGCGCTGAACTGTTTTTT,CASSVEDRGGAELFF
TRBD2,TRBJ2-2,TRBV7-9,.,TGTGCCAGCAGCTTATTGGAAGCGGGGCCGACGAACACCGGGGAGCTGTTTTTT,CASSLLEAGPTNTGELFF